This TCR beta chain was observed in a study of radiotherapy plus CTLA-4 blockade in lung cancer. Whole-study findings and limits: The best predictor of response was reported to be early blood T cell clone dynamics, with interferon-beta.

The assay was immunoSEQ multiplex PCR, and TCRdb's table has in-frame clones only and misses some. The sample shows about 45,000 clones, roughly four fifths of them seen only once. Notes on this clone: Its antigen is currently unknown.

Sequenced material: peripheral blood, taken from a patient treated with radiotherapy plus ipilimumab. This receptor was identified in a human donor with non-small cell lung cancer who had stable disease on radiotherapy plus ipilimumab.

The CDR3 sequence: CASSQDWVMGGTKNIQYF. CDR3 in DNA: TGCGCCAGCAGCCAAGATTGGGTTATGGGGGGCACCAAAAACATTCAGTACTTC. The genes are TRBV4-3 and TRBJ2-4; D tentatively reads TRBD1 or TRBD2 (6 bases each). In germline, CDR1 is LGHNA, CDR2 YSLEER. The CDR3 has 18 residues. V shed 0 bases and J shed 2 bases, with 17 bases lying between them.